This T cell receptor (beta chain) was recovered during a study of blood T cell repertoires in COVID-19. Overall study: T cells, B-cell-depleted T cells, or PBMCs provided the cDNA or gDNA that served as material.

This CDR3 comprises 17 residues. Germline V gene lookup returns CDR1 MDHEN and CDR2 SYDVKM. The V end was cut by 4 bases, the J end by 9 bases, with 22 bases between. The data were produced by immunoSEQ multiplex PCR, yet TCRdb's version contains in-frame clones alone and is incomplete. The sample has 280,000 or so clones, 83% seen once. The receptor was isolated from a woman aged 50 to 65 who had recovered from COVID-19. The J gene is TRBJ1-6, the V gene TRBV28; D is ambiguous. Sequenced input: peripheral blood. The CDR3, as DNA: TGTGCCAGCAGTTCGGGTTCTTTAAGCCGATTGATTTCACCCCTCCACTTT. It codes for CASSSGSLSRLISPLHF.